The 23 T cell receptor beta chains below were found in one sample sequenced in a study of cytomegalovirus exposure and HLA in healthy donors. Researchers ran the PCR with 60 Vbeta and 13 Jbeta primers. The data were produced by immunoSEQ multiplex PCR, yet TCRdb's version contains in-frame clones alone and is incomplete. The sample includes about 250,000 clones, around nine tenths seen only once; the top ten take about 1.7%. The sample comprised PBMCs. These receptors were taken from a girl aged 2 to 9 in good health and CMV-seronegative.

V usage is TRBV25-1 and J usage is TRBJ2-7; 9 bases fit TRBD2. Germline lookup yields CDR1 MGHDK and CDR2 SYGVNS. J was trimmed by 3 bases and V by 7 bases; bases with no gene match: 4. CDR3 length: 13 residues. This CDR3 is CASTGTSSYEQYF. The CDR3 DNA sequence: TGTGCCAGCACCGGGACTAGCAGCTACGAGCAGTACTTC.

The rearrangement links TRBV10-2 to TRBJ2-3; 8 bases are shared with TRBD1. CDR1 is WSHSY and CDR2 is SAAADI in the germline V gene. The CDR3 loop spans 14 amino acids. After removal of 7 bases from V and 3 bases from J, the junction contained 6 bases not matched to a gene. The CDR3 here is CASNPGQGTDTQYF. CDR3 in DNA: TGCGCCAGCAATCCAGGACAGGGAACAGATACGCAGTATTTT.

The genes are TRBV27 and TRBJ1-1; 8 positions agree with TRBD1. The CDR3 extends over 15 amino acids. The V gene end was trimmed by 5 bases and the J gene end by 10 bases; junction bases not matched to a gene: 15. The V gene's germline CDR1 is MNHEY and CDR2 SMNVEV (reference sequence). In DNA, the CDR3 is TGTGCCAGCAGTCCACTACCGGGACAGGCGTTTGGAGCTTTCTTT. It encodes CASSPLPGQAFGAFF.

This clone was recorded a few times. The gene calls are TRBV29-1 and TRBJ2-7, with D perhaps TRBD1 (6 bases). The CDR3 is made up of 12 amino acids. Per the germline V gene, CDR1 is SQVTM and CDR2 is ANQGSEA. Deletions cut 5 bases from V and 0 bases from J, with 8 bases between. CDR3 coding DNA: TGCAGCGTTTTGGACAGCTCCTACGAGCAGTACTTC. As protein: CSVLDSSYEQYF.

This chain links TRBV19 with TRBJ1-2, with TRBD1 identical over 7 bases. Looked up from germline, CDR1 is LNHDA and CDR2 is SQIVND (reference sequence). The CDR3 spans 17 residues. The J segment lost 7 bases and the V segment lost 3 bases, leaving 17 bases of the junction unmatched. The CDR3 sequence is CASSIMVGGRRVAGYTF. The CDR3 nucleotides read TGTGCCAGTAGTATCATGGTAGGGGGCAGGCGTGTCGCTGGCTACACCTTC.

V usage is TRBV10-3 and J usage is TRBJ2-1, with 8 positions matching TRBD2. Germline-derived CDR1 and CDR2 are ENHRY and SYGVKD. The CDR3 has 13 residues. J gave up 7 bases and V 7 bases, and 6 bases lay outside the gene matches. This CDR3 reads CAIIISGVNEQFF. Here the CDR3 DNA reads TGTGCCATCATCATTAGCGGGGTGAATGAGCAGTTCTTC.

The rearrangement joins TRBV6-4 to TRBJ2-5, with a tentative D call TRBD1 (6 bases). The J call may not be correct, given that the DNA end is closer to TRBJ2-7. Per germline, CDR1 MRHNA and CDR2 SNTAGT. The CDR3 is made up of 13 amino acids. Here the CDR3 DNA reads TGTGCCAGCAAGGGGACACTATCCTACGAGCAGTACTTC. It yields the protein CASKGTLSYEQYF.

The chain employs TRBV6-1 and TRBJ1-2; TRBD1 aligns across 7 bases. V trimming: 6 bases; J trimming: 0 bases; junction bases outside the gene matches: 4. The germline gives CDR1 MNHNS, CDR2 SASEGT. This CDR3 spans 14 amino acids. CDR3 in amino acids: CASSLQGSNYGYTF. The CDR3 region has the DNA TGTGCCAGCAGCCTACAGGGGTCTAACTATGGCTACACCTTC.

This clone appeared a few times. The chain couples TRBV6-5 to TRBJ1-1, with a weak D call TRBD1 (5 bases). The CDR3 consists of 13 residues. Trimming pared 6 bases from V and 10 bases from J, leaving 18 bases between. CDR1 is MNHEY, CDR2 SVGAGI, per germline. The CDR3 is CASSLRAAPGAFF. The CDR3 region has the DNA TGTGCCAGCAGCCTCAGGGCAGCCCCCGGAGCTTTCTTT.

This chain connects TRBV6-5 to TRBJ2-3, with 10 bases identical to TRBD1. The CDR3 covers 15 residues. Germline lookup yields CDR1 MNHEY and CDR2 SVGAGI. V was clipped by 6 bases and J by 2 bases; unmatched bases: 5. The CDR3 sequence is CASSRQGAVTDTQYF. CDR3 bases: TGTGCCAGCAGCCGACAGGGGGCTGTCACAGATACGCAGTATTTT.

The genes are TRBV19 and TRBJ2-7, with TRBD1 matching over 9 bases. The CDR3 has 16 residues. J lost 2 bases, V lost 2 bases, and 7 bases had no gene match. Looked up from germline, CDR1 is LNHDA and CDR2 is SQIVND (reference sequence). The CDR3 spells CASSISTGQGTYEQYF. The CDR3, as DNA: TGTGCCAGTAGTATAAGTACCGGACAGGGGACCTACGAGCAGTACTTC.

The V and J genes are TRBV6-5 and TRBJ2-4; 10 bases map to TRBD2. The CDR3 consists of 16 residues. V lost 0 bases and J lost 8; bases outside the gene matches: 7. Germline CDR1 reads MNHEY; CDR2 reads SVGAGI. DNA for the CDR3: TGTGCCAGCAGTTACTCGATGGGACTAGCGAGAGACATTCAGTACTTC. Amino acids: CASSYSMGLARDIQYF.

V is TRBV7-9 and J is TRBJ1-1; D not certain. Trimming stripped 5 bases from V and 6 bases from J, with 19 bases between. Germline CDR1 SEHNR, CDR2 FQNEAQ (reference sequence). CDR3 size: 15 residues. The chain's CDR3 is CASSPLLVGRPEAFF. For the CDR3, the DNA is TGTGCCAGCAGCCCCCTCCTTGTGGGCAGGCCTGAAGCTTTCTTT.

The V gene is TRBV28, the J gene TRBJ1-2; possibly TRBD1 for D (6 bases). Trimming left V 9 bases short and J 7 bases short, with 21 bases between. CDR3 length: 14 residues. Germline CDR1 and CDR2: MDHEN and SYDVKM. This chain's CDR3 is CASGRGTRGGGYTF. CDR3 DNA: TGTGCCAGTGGGAGGGGGACGCGTGGGGGTGGCTACACCTTC.

The rearrangement uses TRBV2 and TRBJ1-4; no clear D gene. V was pared by 6 bases and J by 1 base, with 6 bases between. CDR1 and CDR2 from the germline V gene are SNHLY and FYNNEI. The CDR3 length is 13 residues. CDR3 in amino acids: CASRRGTNEKLFF. The CDR3, as DNA: TGTGCCAGCAGGCGGGGAACTAATGAAAAACTGTTTTTT.

The V call is TRBV28, the J call TRBJ1-6, with no clear D. This CDR3 comprises 14 residues. Trimming took 3 bases from V and 7 from J, leaving 10 bases between them. Germline CDR1 reads MDHEN; CDR2 reads SYDVKM. The CDR3 DNA sequence: TGTGCCAGCAGTTTCCCGGGATCCAATTCACCCCTCCACTTT. Translating gives CASSFPGSNSPLHF.

The chain uses TRBV5-4 and TRBJ2-3, with 7 positions matching TRBD1. CDR3 length: 15 amino acids. V gave up 1 base and J gave up 2 bases; unmatched junction bases: 4. Germline lookup yields CDR1 SGHNT and CDR2 YYREEE (reference sequence). CDR3 residues: CASSLRDSYTDTQYF. In DNA, the CDR3 is TGTGCCAGCAGCTTGAGGGACAGTTACACAGATACGCAGTATTTT.

V and J are TRBV5-1 and TRBJ1-6; no clear D gene. Germline V CDR1 and CDR2: SGHRS, YFSETQ. The CDR3 has 15 residues. V was shortened by 4 bases and J by 10 bases, with 18 bases between the two germline ends. CDR3 residues: CASSTGSGGESPLHF. The CDR3 DNA reads TGCGCCAGCAGCACTGGATCAGGCGGGGAATCACCCCTCCACTTT.

V and J are TRBV5-4 and TRBJ2-1; D is ambiguous. V was cut by 4 bases and J by 5 bases, with 10 bases left in between. This CDR3 region has 13 residues. Germline values: CDR1 SGHNT, CDR2 YYREEE (reference sequence). The CDR3 region is CASSQIQDNEQFF. Here the CDR3 DNA reads TGTGCCAGCAGCCAAATACAAGACAATGAGCAGTTCTTC.

This chain connects TRBV5-1 to TRBJ1-1, with D possibly being TRBD1 (5 bases). This CDR3 has 12 residues. V lost 4 bases and J 5 bases, leaving 9 bases between the germline ends. Germline V lookup: CDR1 SGHRS, CDR2 YFSETQ. The CDR3 DNA reads TGCGCCAGCAGCGTTCAGGGTACTGAAGCTTTCTTT. Its protein is CASSVQGTEAFF.

CDR3 in amino acids: CASSPRSAYEQYF. In DNA, the CDR3 is TGTGCCAGCAGCCCTCGTAGTGCCTACGAGCAGTACTTC. The V gene is TRBV9, the J gene TRBJ2-7, with no clear D. Looked up from germline, CDR1 is SGDLS and CDR2 is YYNGEE. The CDR3 runs to 13 residues. The V and J ends lost 4 bases and 2 bases respectively, with 10 bases between them.

The CDR3 loop reads CASSERQGSSYNSPLHF. CDR3 DNA: TGTGCCAGCAGTGAAAGGCAGGGGAGCTCCTATAATTCACCCCTCCACTTT. This chain uses TRBV2 with TRBJ1-6, with D perhaps matching TRBD1 (6 bases). Between the trimmed V and J ends, which lost 2 bases and 0 bases, there was a span of 11 bases. CDR3 length: 17 amino acids. Germline values: CDR1 SNHLY, CDR2 FYNNEI.

The chain couples TRBV11-1 to TRBJ2-2, with 12 bases that match TRBD2. The CDR3 covers 18 residues. J was trimmed by 3 bases and V by 1 base; bases with no gene match: 6. Germline V gene lookup returns CDR1 SGHAT and CDR2 FQDESV (reference sequence). The CDR3 reads CASSLGALAGGDTGELFF. CDR3 sequence (DNA): TGTGCCAGCAGCTTAGGGGCACTAGCGGGAGGTGACACCGGGGAGCTGTTTTTT.